This T cell receptor (beta chain) is from a study of shared clonotypes between healthy human individuals. Study conclusions and caveats: The generation probabilities recorded for non-shared clonotypes fell below those of clonotypes shared by all four donors.

The junction had 14 bases not matched to a gene; V was cut back by 5 bases and J by 7 bases. CDR1 and CDR2 (germline): SEHNR, FQNEAQ (reference sequence). The CDR3 is 17 amino acids. Replicate PCRs run on sorted subsets employed 200 ng DNA, roughly 30,000 T cell genomes. Assay used: immunoSEQ multiplex PCR; TCRdb lists only in-frame clones, some missing. The sample carries about 2.1 million clones, 80% to 95% recorded once. On this clone itself: Antigen specificity is unknown.

Cells designated naive CD8 were CD45RO-negative and were positively selected for CCR7, with terminally differentiated effector memory CD45RA+ cells excluded. The source material was naive CD8+ T cells from PBMCs. The receptor was derived from a young man in good health. Some clones in this sample may be carry-over from other donors' samples. The chain joins TRBV7-9 to TRBJ2-1; 10 positions match TRBD2. The CDR3 nucleotides are TGTGCCAGCAGCGGCCGTCGTGGCCTAGCGGGAGTGAATGAGCAGTTCTTC. This translates into CASSGRRGLAGVNEQFF.